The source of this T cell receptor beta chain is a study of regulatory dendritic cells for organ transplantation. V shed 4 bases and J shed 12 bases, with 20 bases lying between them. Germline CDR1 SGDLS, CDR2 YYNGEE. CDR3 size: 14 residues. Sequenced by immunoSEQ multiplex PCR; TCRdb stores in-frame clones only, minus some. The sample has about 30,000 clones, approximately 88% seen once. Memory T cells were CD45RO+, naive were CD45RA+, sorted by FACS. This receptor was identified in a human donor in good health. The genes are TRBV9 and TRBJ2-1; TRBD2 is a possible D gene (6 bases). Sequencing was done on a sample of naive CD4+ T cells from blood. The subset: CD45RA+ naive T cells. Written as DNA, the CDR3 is TGTGCCAGCAGCACTGCGGCGGGCGGGGCCGGGCAGTTCTTC. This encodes CASSTAAGGAGQFF.